These T cell receptor beta chains were read from a single sample in a study of cytomegalovirus exposure and HLA in healthy donors. Only in-frame clones appear in the TCRdb table, and some are missing; sequencing was by immunoSEQ multiplex PCR. The sample carries under 150,000 clones, about three quarters recorded once. Material for sequencing was PBMCs. These receptor sequences come from a woman in her thirties or forties in good health and CMV-seronegative. Each CDR3 is given with its conserved first and last residue. The D gene is left open where the match is weak. Clone size is not always given. Where it is, it says once, few, many or a class for expanded clones.

CDR3: CASSFLKTGFFYF; DNA: TGTGCCAGCAGTTTCTTGAAGACAGGTTTTTTTTACTTC; V: TRBV28; D: -; size: -; J: TRBJ2-4
CDR3: CASSIKTGTEAFF; DNA: TGTGCCAGTAGTATAAAAACAGGGACTGAAGCTTTCTTT; V: TRBV19; D: -; size: -; J: TRBJ1-1
CDR3: CASSPADRVSVAGYTF; DNA: TGTGCCAGCTCACCTGCTGACCGGGTTTCAGTCGCTGGCTACACCTTC; V: TRBV18; D: -; size: few; J: TRBJ1-2
CDR3: CASSITGGSNQPQHF; DNA: TGTGCCAGTAGTATTACCGGGGGTAGCAATCAGCCCCAGCATTTT; V: TRBV19; D: -; size: once; J: TRBJ1-5
CDR3: CSVAQGVTYEQYF; DNA: TGCAGCGTTGCCCAGGGGGTCACCTACGAGCAGTACTTC; V: TRBV29-1; D: TRBD1; size: few; J: TRBJ2-7
CDR3: CATSNGLMNTEAFF; DNA: TGTGCCACCAGCAACGGACTGATGAACACTGAAGCTTTCTTT; V: TRBV15; D: -; size: -; J: TRBJ1-1
CDR3: CSSSLGEGHTEAFF; DNA: TGTTCCAGCAGCTTAGGGGAGGGACACACTGAAGCTTTCTTT; V: TRBV7-9; D: -; size: few; J: TRBJ1-1
CDR3: CASSFGAGVGEQFF; DNA: TGTGCCAGCAGCTTCGGTGCAGGGGTGGGAGAGCAGTTCTTC; V: TRBV7-2; D: -; size: once; J: TRBJ2-1
CDR3: CASSKVADTQYF; DNA: TGTGCCAGTAGTAAAGTAGCAGATACGCAGTATTTT; V: TRBV19; D: -; size: -; J: TRBJ2-3
CDR3: CASSSSAGANTEAFF; DNA: TGTGCCAGCAGCTCGTCGGCCGGAGCGAACACTGAAGCTTTCTTT; V: TRBV7-6; D: -; size: -; J: TRBJ1-1
CDR3: CASSFSVQGVNTEAFF; DNA: TGTGCCAGCAGTTTCTCCGTTCAGGGGGTGAACACTGAAGCTTTCTTT; V: TRBV27; D: TRBD1; size: -; J: TRBJ1-1
CDR3: CSAYRPGAPNYGYTF; DNA: TGCAGCGCCTACAGGCCAGGGGCCCCCAACTATGGCTACACCTTC; V: TRBV29-1; D: -; size: -; J: TRBJ1-2
CDR3: CASSLVDYGYTF; DNA: TGTGCCAGCAGCTTAGTCGACTATGGCTACACCTTC; V: TRBV7-9; D: -; size: -; J: TRBJ1-2
CDR3: CASRTGSSYGYTF; DNA: TGTGCCAGCAGAACAGGCTCTTCCTATGGCTACACCTTC; V: TRBV6-1; D: -; size: few; J: TRBJ1-2
CDR3: CASRFGGSQETQYF; DNA: TGTGCCAGTCGGTTTGGGGGCAGCCAAGAGACCCAGTACTTC; V: TRBV7-9; D: -; size: -; J: TRBJ2-5
CDR3: CASSSGETQYF; DNA: TGTGCCAGCAGTTCCGGAGAGACCCAGTACTTC; V: TRBV28; D: -; size: -; J: TRBJ2-5
CDR3: CASSQSVPGDSPLHF; DNA: TGTGCCAGCAGCCAATCCGTCCCAGGGGATTCACCCCTCCACTTT; V: TRBV4-2; D: -; size: -; J: TRBJ1-6
CDR3: CASRETGTHTGELFF; DNA: TGTGCCAGCAGGGAGACGGGGACTCACACCGGGGAGCTGTTTTTT; V: TRBV6-1; D: -; size: -; J: TRBJ2-2
CDR3: CASSHLQANTEAFF; DNA: TGTGCCAGCAGCCACCTACAGGCGAACACTGAAGCTTTCTTT; V: TRBV7-2; D: -; size: -; J: TRBJ1-1
CDR3: CASSGQAAGANVLTF; DNA: TGTGCCAGCAGTGGACAGGCTGCTGGGGCCAACGTCCTGACTTTC; V: TRBV2; D: -; size: few; J: TRBJ2-6
CDR3: CASRPGGGGNEKLFF; DNA: TGTGCCAGCAGACCCGGGGGAGGAGGGAATGAAAAACTGTTTTTT; V: TRBV2; D: -; size: -; J: TRBJ1-4
CDR3: CASSLGAGTGVQETQYF; DNA: TGTGCCAGCAGCTTAGGTGCGGGGACGGGAGTTCAAGAGACCCAGTACTTC; V: TRBV7-9; D: -; size: once; J: TRBJ2-5
CDR3: CASSLGQGPGELFF; DNA: TGCGCCAGCAGCTTGGGACAGGGTCCCGGGGAGCTGTTTTTT; V: TRBV5-1; D: TRBD1; size: once; J: TRBJ2-2
CDR3: CASSLLGTGGNSPLHF; DNA: TGTGCCAGCAGCTTATTAGGGACAGGGGGCAATTCACCCCTCCACTTT; V: TRBV7-3; D: TRBD1; size: -; J: TRBJ1-6
CDR3: CATQRDTEAFF; DNA: TGTGCCACTCAGAGGGACACTGAAGCTTTCTTT; V: TRBV4-2; D: -; size: -; J: TRBJ1-1
CDR3: CASSYGGGADYGYTF; DNA: TGTGCCAGCAGTTACGGCGGGGGCGCGGACTATGGCTACACCTTC; V: TRBV6-5; D: -; size: once; J: TRBJ1-2
CDR3: CASRPGTNEKLFF; DNA: TGTGCCAGCAGACCCGGAACTAATGAAAAACTGTTTTTT; V: TRBV7-9; D: -; size: medium-sized; J: TRBJ1-4
CDR3: CASSLTGGFYGYTF; DNA: TGTGCCAGCAGCTTAACGGGGGGCTTCTATGGCTACACCTTC; V: TRBV11-2; D: -; size: -; J: TRBJ1-2
CDR3: CSVPGGTGDQPQHF; DNA: TGCAGCGTTCCTGGGGGGACAGGGGATCAGCCCCAGCATTTT; V: TRBV29-1; D: TRBD1; size: -; J: TRBJ1-5
CDR3: CASSQEETSVNEKLFF; DNA: TGTGCCAGCAGCCAAGAAGAAACGTCAGTTAATGAAAAACTGTTTTTT; V: TRBV4-2; D: -; size: -; J: TRBJ1-4
CDR3: CASSIDRGTHGYTF; DNA: TGTGCCAGCAGCATTGACAGGGGGACTCATGGCTACACCTTC; V: TRBV7-9; D: TRBD1; size: -; J: TRBJ1-2
CDR3: CASSQGSIAGGYNEQFF; DNA: TGCGCCAGCAGCCAGGGTAGCATAGCGGGGGGCTACAATGAGCAGTTCTTC; V: TRBV4-1; D: TRBD2; size: -; J: TRBJ2-1
CDR3: CASSLRDRGGHNEQFF; DNA: TGTGCCAGCAGCTTAAGAGACCGGGGGGGCCATAATGAGCAGTTCTTC; V: TRBV7-8; D: TRBD2; size: -; J: TRBJ2-1
CDR3: CASSQSGRTYGYTF; DNA: TGCGCCAGCAGCCAGTCGGGGAGGACCTATGGCTACACCTTC; V: TRBV4-1; D: -; size: few; J: TRBJ1-2
CDR3: CASSLPGQGSSPYNSPLHF; DNA: TGTGCCAGTAGTCTCCCGGGACAGGGATCGAGCCCCTATAATTCACCCCTCCACTTT; V: TRBV19; D: TRBD1; size: -; J: TRBJ1-6
CDR3: CASSLGIQGWYGYTF; DNA: TGTGCCAGCAGCTTAGGGATACAGGGCTGGTATGGCTACACCTTC; V: TRBV7-2; D: -; size: once; J: TRBJ1-2
CDR3: CASRDRGRGETQYF; DNA: TGTGCCAGTAGGGACAGGGGGCGCGGGGAGACCCAGTACTTC; V: TRBV19; D: TRBD1; size: -; J: TRBJ2-5
CDR3: CASSERGQPDYGYTF; DNA: TGTGCCAGCAGCGAACGGGGACAGCCCGACTATGGCTACACCTTC; V: TRBV7-3; D: TRBD1; size: -; J: TRBJ1-2
CDR3: CASSGRGELNYGYTF; DNA: TGTGCCAGCAGTGGCAGGGGGGAGCTTAACTATGGCTACACCTTC; V: TRBV2; D: TRBD1; size: -; J: TRBJ1-2
CDR3: CASSPPGGYGYTF; DNA: TGTGCCAGCAGCCCGCCCGGCGGGTATGGCTACACCTTC; V: TRBV5-4; D: -; size: -; J: TRBJ1-2
CDR3: CASSVGDTNYEQYF; DNA: TGTGCCAGCAGCGTAGGAGACACAAACTACGAGCAGTACTTC; V: TRBV9; D: -; size: once; J: TRBJ2-7
CDR3: CASSLDPRSEQYF; DNA: TGTGCCAGCAGCTTAGATCCGAGAAGCGAGCAGTACTTC; V: TRBV7-9; D: -; size: -; J: TRBJ2-7
CDR3: CACSDREDNEKLFF; DNA: TGCGCCTGTTCCGACAGGGAGGATAATGAAAAACTGTTTTTT; V: TRBV4-1; D: TRBD1; size: few; J: TRBJ1-4
CDR3: CASSLTLLAGSGELFF; DNA: TGTGCCAGCAGCTTAACGCTGCTAGCGGGGTCCGGGGAGCTGTTTTTT; V: TRBV7-3; D: TRBD2; size: -; J: TRBJ2-2
CDR3: CASSLLPGGGDSPLHF; DNA: TGTGCCAGCAGTTTATTGCCAGGGGGAGGTGATTCACCCCTCCACTTT; V: TRBV27; D: TRBD1; size: -; J: TRBJ1-6
CDR3: CASSLTSTGGYTF; DNA: TGCGCCAGCAGCCTGACTTCTACGGGTGGCTACACCTTC; V: TRBV4-1; D: -; size: -; J: TRBJ1-2
CDR3: CASSLGGAGGYHEAFF; DNA: TGCGCCAGCAGCTTGGGGGGGGCAGGGGGGTATCATGAAGCTTTCTTT; V: TRBV5-1; D: TRBD1; size: -; J: TRBJ1-1
CDR3: CASSQSGHLDYNEQFF; DNA: TGTGCCAGCAGCCAATCGGGACATCTCGACTACAATGAGCAGTTCTTC; V: TRBV11-3; D: -; size: -; J: TRBJ2-1
CDR3: CASSAQFQETQYF; DNA: TGTGCCAGCAGTGCCCAGTTCCAAGAGACCCAGTACTTC; V: TRBV25-1; D: -; size: once; J: TRBJ2-5
CDR3: CASSQRTGRSTEAFF; DNA: TGTGCCAGCAGCCAACGGACAGGCCGTAGCACTGAAGCTTTCTTT; V: TRBV14; D: TRBD1; size: -; J: TRBJ1-1
CDR3: CASSETGTSVSQETQYF; DNA: TGTGCCAGCAGCGAAACCGGGACTAGCGTATCCCAAGAGACCCAGTACTTC; V: TRBV5-4; D: TRBD2; size: -; J: TRBJ2-5
CDR3: CASSYEGTNSPLHF; DNA: TGTGCCAGCAGCTATGAGGGGACAAATTCACCCCTCCACTTT; V: TRBV5-8; D: -; size: few; J: TRBJ1-6
CDR3: CASSSDSNYGYTF; DNA: TGTGCCAGCAGTTCCGACAGTAACTATGGCTACACCTTC; V: TRBV6-6; D: -; size: -; J: TRBJ1-2
CDR3: CASSTGKTVETQYF; DNA: TGTGCCAGCTCAACGGGGAAGACCGTGGAGACCCAGTACTTC; V: TRBV18; D: -; size: -; J: TRBJ2-5
CDR3: CASSLAAGIGYEQYF; DNA: TGTGCCAGCAGCTTAGCGGCAGGGATTGGCTACGAGCAGTACTTC; V: TRBV7-9; D: -; size: -; J: TRBJ2-7
CDR3: CATSRRTGSVDEQFF; DNA: TGTGCCACCAGCAGGCGGACAGGGTCTGTCGATGAGCAGTTCTTC; V: TRBV15; D: TRBD1; size: -; J: TRBJ2-1
CDR3: CASSLGQEGTGELFF; DNA: TGTGCCAGCAGCCTGGGACAGGAGGGGACCGGGGAGCTGTTTTTT; V: TRBV9; D: TRBD1; size: -; J: TRBJ2-2
CDR3: CASSLRGQETQYF; DNA: TGTGCCAGCAGTCTAAGGGGGCAAGAGACCCAGTACTTC; V: TRBV9; D: -; size: -; J: TRBJ2-5
CDR3: CASSRGGYGYTF; DNA: TGTGCCAGTAGTAGAGGGGGTTATGGCTACACCTTC; V: TRBV19; D: -; size: -; J: TRBJ1-2